This TCR beta chain was captured by sequencing in a study of cytomegalovirus exposure and HLA in healthy donors. Notes on the study in general: Cytomegalovirus status was reportedly diagnosed by the classifier with high sensitivity and specificity.

As to this clone: Its target is not known.

The CDR3 spans 11 residues. Per germline, CDR1 SGHTA and CDR2 FQGNSA. The V end was cut by 5 bases, the J end by 4 bases, with 5 bases between. The study ran its PCR with 60 Vbeta and 13 Jbeta primers. Measured with immunoSEQ multiplex PCR; TCRdb has only the in-frame clones, and not every one. The ten most abundant clones cover 2% to 2.5% of a sample with 100,000 to 150,000 clones. This rearrangement joins TRBV7-2 to TRBJ2-5; D unclear. The specimen was PBMCs. This receptor was identified in a man aged 40-50 years in good health and CMV-seronegative. In DNA, the CDR3 is TGTGCCAGCAGCAAGCTAGAGACCCAGTACTTC. Translated: CASSKLETQYF.